This T cell receptor (beta chain) originates from a study of cytomegalovirus exposure and HLA in healthy donors. Per the germline V gene, CDR1 is SGHRS and CDR2 is YFSETQ. This CDR3 spans 15 amino acids. The V segment lost 4 bases and the J segment 5 bases; nucleotides outside the gene matches: 7. Details on this clone: Its antigen remains unknown.

The PCR had 60 Vbeta and 13 Jbeta primers. Produced via immunoSEQ multiplex PCR; TCRdb's table is partial and in-frame only. In the table there are approximately 100,000 clones, about three fifths of which are singletons. Study outcomes and limitations: By HLA locus, TCR association rates varied in a later analysis, with DRB1 showing the most and HLA-C the fewest. CMV serostatus was the only recorded immune exposure for donors. In a later analysis, at a false discovery rate of 0.05, approximately 15,000 TCR beta sequences matched HLA alleles.

The V and J genes are TRBV5-1 and TRBJ1-1; 11 positions agree with TRBD1. What was sequenced was PBMCs. The origin of this receptor is a young man in good health and CMV-seronegative. This chain's CDR3 is CASSRTGTGGTEAFF. Written as DNA, the CDR3 is TGCGCCAGCAGCAGGACCGGGACAGGGGGAACTGAAGCTTTCTTT.